This TCR beta chain was identified during a study of siplizumab effects on memory and regulatory T cells. The trim removed 0 bases at V and 0 bases at J, leaving 9 bases unmatched. Germline V gives CDR1 GTSNPN, CDR2 SVGIG (reference sequence). CDR3 length: 17 residues. Sequencing used immunoSEQ multiplex PCR; TCRdb keeps in-frame clones, though not all of them. Of 50,000 to 55,000 clones listed, 95% to 97% are singletons. The rearrangement uses TRBV30 and TRBJ2-7, with TRBD2 matching 9 bases. The receptor comes from a human donor in good health. Material: naive CD4+ T cells sorted from blood. In DNA, the CDR3 is TGTGCCTGGAGTGTCCCCCGGGCTAGCGGGGCCTCCTACGAGCAGTACTTC. Amino acids: CAWSVPRASGASYEQYF.